These 5 T cell receptor beta chains came from one sample sequenced in a study of identifying expanded T cells in peripheral blood. TCRdb keeps only in-frame clones here, not all; method: immunoSEQ multiplex PCR. The sample holds about 85,000 clones, around 89% seen once. The specimen sequenced was blood. The receptors originated from a person aged 18-69 years in good health.

The rearrangement joins TRBV19 to TRBJ1-6, with D uncertain. Trimming shortened V by 3 bases and J by 7 bases, and 13 bases separated the two germline ends. The CDR3 spans 15 residues. Germline V gives CDR1 LNHDA, CDR2 SQIVND (reference sequence). Here the CDR3 DNA reads TGTGCCAGTAGTATGGCCTGGGATCGGAATTCACCCCTCCACTTT. Protein sequence: CASSMAWDRNSPLHF.

The genes are TRBV6-5 and TRBJ2-1, with D perhaps matching TRBD2 (6 bases). The CDR3 runs to 14 residues. Deletions cut 7 bases from V and 9 bases from J, with 19 bases between. CDR1 MNHEY and CDR2 SVGAGI come from the germline V gene. The CDR3 sequence: CASTHSPRLVEQFF. CDR3 DNA: TGTGCCAGCACCCACTCCCCCAGACTAGTTGAGCAGTTCTTC.

This rearrangement joins TRBV30 to TRBJ2-7; TRBD1 or TRBD2 may be the D gene (5 bases each). Germline CDR1 is GTSNPN and CDR2 is SVGIG (reference sequence). Deletions cut 5 bases from V and 2 bases from J, with 13 bases between. CDR3 length equals 13 residues. The CDR3 DNA is TGTGCCTGGTCTCGGGGCAGTGCCTACGAGCAGTACTTC. Protein sequence: CAWSRGSAYEQYF.

This sequence joins TRBV4-3 and TRBJ2-7; TRBD1 agrees at 8 bases. The CDR3 contains 14 residues. From germline, CDR1 is LGHNA and CDR2 YSLEER. V lost 4 bases to trimming and J lost 3 bases; unmatched junction nucleotides: 5. CDR3 sequence (DNA): TGCGCCAGCAGCCCCGGGACAGGTTACTACGAGCAGTACTTC. This codes for CASSPGTGYYEQYF.

The rearrangement uses TRBV29-1 and TRBJ2-2; D call uncertain. CDR3 size: 12 residues. V was clipped by 1 base and J by 6 bases, with 6 bases between them. Germline CDR1 SQVTM, CDR2 ANQGSEA. DNA of the CDR3: TGCAGCGTTGAAGTAACCGCCGGGGAGCTGTTTTTT. Residues: CSVEVTAGELFF.